What follows are 9 T cell receptor beta chains derived from one specimen sequenced in a study of cytotoxic CD8 clonotypes in ibrutinib-treated CLL. Produced via immunoSEQ multiplex PCR; TCRdb's table is partial and in-frame only. This sample has roughly 220,000 clones; over 65% occur once, and the top ten carry approximately 5.9%. The starting material was PBMCs, obtained after 12 months of ibrutinib treatment. These receptor sequences come from a human donor with chronic lymphocytic leukemia.

The chain is built from TRBV29-1 and TRBJ2-2; D gene ambiguous. This CDR3 spans 12 amino acids. In germline, CDR1 is SQVTM, CDR2 ANQGSEA. V was clipped by 0 bases and J by 5 bases, with 4 bases between them. The CDR3 sequence is CSVEDVTGELFF. CDR3 DNA sequence: TGCAGCGTTGAAGATGTGACCGGGGAGCTGTTTTTT.

Comment on this clone: Other DNA variants within this sample encode the same CDR3. Written as DNA, the CDR3 is TGTGCCAGCTCACCTGGGGCCGGAAACACTGAAGCTTTCTTT. As protein: CASSPGAGNTEAFF. The chain has TRBV18 and TRBJ1-1, with D possibly matching TRBD1 (5 bases). The ends were cut back, 3 bases at V and 2 bases at J, with 10 bases in the middle. Germline-derived CDR1 and CDR2 are KGHSH and LQKENI. The CDR3 spans 14 residues.

The chain couples TRBV6-1 to TRBJ2-1, with D perhaps matching TRBD2 (7 bases). The ends were cut back, 4 bases at V and 4 bases at J, with 14 bases in the middle. This CDR3 region has 15 residues. Germline V gene data show CDR1 as MNHNS and CDR2 as SASEGT. The CDR3 DNA is TGTGCCAGCAGTGTTGTGCGGGGGCGTTACAATGAGCAGTTCTTC. It yields the protein CASSVVRGRYNEQFF.

The V and J genes are TRBV10-1 and TRBJ1-2, with 9 bases matching TRBD1. This CDR3 is 13 amino acids long. V shed 8 bases, J shed 8 bases, and the junction held 9 bases outside the gene matches. Germline V gene lookup returns CDR1 WNHNN and CDR2 SYGVQD (reference sequence). CDR3 loop: CASPPGQGNGYTF. The DNA for the CDR3 is TGCGCCAGCCCACCGGGACAGGGAAACGGCTACACCTTC.

This chain links TRBV5-1 with TRBJ2-2, with 16 bases identical to TRBD2. The germline CDR1 and CDR2 sequences are SGHRS and YFSETQ. After removal of 4 bases from V and 4 bases from J, the junction contained 4 bases not matched to a gene. The CDR3 extends over 17 amino acids. CDR3 DNA sequence: TGCGCCAGCAGCCCCGGGACTAGCGGGAGGGTCACCGGGGAGCTGTTTTTT. Amino acids: CASSPGTSGRVTGELFF.

The chain has TRBV7-2 and TRBJ2-3; a weak D match, TRBD1 (5 bases). Trimming left V 7 bases short and J 5 bases short, with 16 bases between. CDR1 is SGHTA, CDR2 FQGNSA, per germline. CDR3 length: 14 residues. CDR3 DNA sequence: TGTGCCAGCACCCTAGATGGGGCCGGAGATACGCAGTATTTT. Translated: CASTLDGAGDTQYF. Combining the CDR3 with reference TRBV7-2 and TRBJ2-3 gives the whole variable domain GAGVSQSPSNKVTEKGKDVELRCDPISGHTALYWYRQSLGQGLEFLIYFQGNSAPDKSGLPSDRFSAERTGGSVSTLTIQRTQQEDSAVYLCASTLDGAGDTQYFGPGTRLTVL.

The V call is TRBV27, the J call TRBJ1-2; a possible D gene is TRBD1 (6 bases). Trimming pared 6 bases from V and 8 bases from J, leaving 16 bases between. The CDR3 is 13 amino acids. Germline V gene lookup returns CDR1 MNHEY and CDR2 SMNVEV (reference sequence). In nucleotides, the CDR3 is TGTGCCAGCAGCCCTTGGGGGGCCGGGGGCTACACCTTC. Translation: CASSPWGAGGYTF.

This chain's CDR3 is CASSLGTGDIEAFF. CDR3 sequence (DNA): TGTGCCAGCTCACTCGGGACAGGGGATATTGAAGCTTTCTTT. The chain has TRBV18 and TRBJ1-1; 10 bases match TRBD1. V dropped 4 bases and J dropped 7; count of bases not matched to a gene: 6. In germline, CDR1 is KGHSH, CDR2 LQKENI. The CDR3 totals 14 residues. The variable domain in full, with the rest retrieved from reference TRBV18 and TRBJ1-1, is NAGVMQNPRHLVRRRGQEARLRCSPMKGHSHVYWYRQLPEEGLKFMVYLQKENIIDESGMPKERFSAEFPKEGPSILRIQQVVRGDSAAYFCASSLGTGDIEAFFGQGTRLTVV.

This chain connects TRBV5-6 to TRBJ2-7; TRBD2 is a possible D gene (5 bases). In germline, CDR1 is SGHDT, CDR2 YYEEEE. This CDR3 is 14 amino acids long. Trimming took 1 base from V and 7 from J, leaving 15 bases between them. The CDR3 coding sequence is TGTGCCAGCAGCTTGCTGGCGCAGCAGCGGGAGCAGTACTTC. Its protein is CASSLLAQQREQYF. The whole variable domain, remainder taken from reference TRBV5-6 and TRBJ2-7, is DAGVTQSPTHLIKTRGQQVTLRCSPKSGHDTVSWYQQALGQGPQFIFQYYEEEERQRGNFPDRFSGHQFPNYSSELNVNALLLGDSALYLCASSLLAQQREQYFGPGTRLTVT.